These 11 T cell receptor beta chains share one sample of origin, sequenced in a study of cytomegalovirus exposure and HLA in healthy donors. Primers: 60 Vbeta forward and 13 Jbeta reverse. Using immunoSEQ multiplex PCR, the repertoire was profiled, and TCRdb retains in-frame clones only, with some absent. Among 160,000 or so clones listed, roughly 79% were seen once. The material sequenced was PBMCs. The receptors derive from a young woman in good health and CMV-seropositive.

This clone has more than one count but fewer than ten. The chain combines TRBV5-1 with TRBJ2-1, with D unclear. The germline V gene encodes CDR1 SGHRS and CDR2 YFSETQ. The CDR3 has 13 residues. V lost 0 bases and J 6 bases, leaving 7 bases between the germline ends. The CDR3 bases are TGCGCCAGCAGCTTGGATGTCGGCAATGAGCAGTTCTTC. Its translation: CASSLDVGNEQFF.

This clone was recorded a few times. This sequence joins TRBV9 and TRBJ1-3; TRBD1 matches at 9 bases. J was trimmed by 5 bases and V by 2 bases; bases with no gene match: 5. Germline assignment: CDR1 SGDLS and CDR2 YYNGEE. The CDR3 loop spans 15 amino acids. The DNA for the CDR3 is TGTGCCAGCAGCGTGGACACAGGGGGCAGAAACACCATATATTTT. Translation gives CASSVDTGGRNTIYF.

V usage is TRBV6-5 and J usage is TRBJ1-5; possibly TRBD1 for D (6 bases). The germline CDR1 and CDR2 sequences are MNHEY and SVGAGI. This CDR3 comprises 15 residues. V was cut by 6 bases and J by 2 bases, with 14 bases left in between. The CDR3: CASSPQGLGNQPQHF. The CDR3, as DNA: TGTGCCAGCAGCCCACAGGGCTTAGGCAATCAGCCCCAGCATTTT.

The chain employs TRBV5-8 and TRBJ2-7; TRBD1 agrees at 7 bases. This CDR3 is 15 amino acids long. J gave up 3 bases and V 0 bases, and 6 bases lay outside the gene matches. Per germline, CDR1 SGHTS and CDR2 YDEGEE. CDR3 in amino acids: CASSLEQGSFYEQYF. CDR3 DNA sequence: TGTGCCAGCAGCTTGGAACAGGGGTCATTCTACGAGCAGTACTTC.

The genes are TRBV7-2 and TRBJ2-5; 9 nucleotides agree with TRBD1. Trimming removed 8 bases from V and 2 bases from J; junction bases left unmatched: 15. CDR1 and CDR2 (germline): SGHTA, FQGNSA. The CDR3 length is 17 residues. In nucleotides, the CDR3 is TGTGCCAGCGGGCAGGGACAGGGTATCACAACGCAAGAGACCCAGTACTTC. Amino acid sequence: CASGQGQGITTQETQYF.

The chain carries TRBV2 and TRBJ1-2, with D perhaps TRBD1 (5 bases). From germline, CDR1 is SNHLY and CDR2 FYNNEI. Trimming shortened V by 6 bases and J by 1 base, and 12 bases separated the two germline ends. The CDR3 totals 14 residues. This CDR3 reads CASSDSQSNYGYTF. For the CDR3, the DNA is TGTGCCAGCAGCGACAGCCAGAGTAACTATGGCTACACCTTC.

This clone has a single count. The chain joins TRBV5-1 to TRBJ2-1, with a tentative D call TRBD1 (5 bases). Per germline, CDR1 SGHRS and CDR2 YFSETQ. The CDR3 totals 14 residues. The V and J ends lost 0 bases and 3 bases respectively, with 7 bases between them. CDR3 region: CASSLGGYYNEQFF. CDR3 sequence (DNA): TGCGCCAGCAGCTTGGGGGGCTACTACAATGAGCAGTTCTTC.

This clone showed up just once. V usage is TRBV19 and J usage is TRBJ1-5; D not certain. The germline V gene encodes CDR1 LNHDA and CDR2 SQIVND (reference sequence). The CDR3 spans 16 residues. The V end was cut by 2 bases, the J end by 2 bases, with 13 bases between. The CDR3 loop reads CASSIPSGYGNQPQHF. CDR3 DNA sequence: TGTGCCAGTAGTATACCCTCGGGGTATGGCAATCAGCCCCAGCATTTT.

J is TRBJ2-3 and V is TRBV4-1; D is unclear. Per the germline V gene, CDR1 is MGHRA and CDR2 is YSYEKL. The CDR3 sequence is 16 residues long. V shed 4 bases and J shed 1 base, with 15 bases lying between them. CDR3 DNA sequence: TGCGCCAGCAGCCTCTACCCTCCCCCGGGCACAGATACGCAGTATTTT. This translates into CASSLYPPPGTDTQYF.

The genes are TRBV5-1 and TRBJ2-7, with a tentative D call TRBD1 (6 bases). Germline loops: CDR1 SGHRS, CDR2 YFSETQ. The CDR3 totals 15 residues. Trimming left V 0 bases short and J 5 bases short, with 15 bases between. Written as DNA, the CDR3 is TGCGCCAGCAGCTTGGGGACAGAGGGTGTAAACGAGCAGTACTTC. Amino acid sequence: CASSLGTEGVNEQYF. Combining the CDR3 with reference TRBV5-1 and TRBJ2-7 gives the whole variable domain KAGVTQTPRYLIKTRGQQVTLSCSPISGHRSVSWYQQTPGQGLQFLFEYFSETQRNKGNFPGRFSGRQFSNSRSEMNVSTLELGDSALYLCASSLGTEGVNEQYFGPGTRLTVT.

The chain couples TRBV28 to TRBJ2-1; a weak D match, TRBD2 (6 bases). V lost 5 bases, J lost 0 bases, and 11 bases lay in between. From germline, CDR1 is MDHEN and CDR2 SYDVKM. The CDR3 has 15 amino acids. CDR3 sequence reads: CASSPRGLSYNEQFF. The CDR3 DNA reads as TGTGCCAGCAGTCCCCGGGGACTCTCCTACAATGAGCAGTTCTTC.